These T cell receptor beta chains were read from a single sample in a study of blood T cell repertoires in COVID-19. Measured with immunoSEQ multiplex PCR; TCRdb has only the in-frame clones, and not every one. The profile shows about 160,000 clones, approximately 84% of them singletons. The specimen sequenced was peripheral blood. Receptors originate from a man in his forties who had recovered from COVID-19. CDR3s include the opening cysteine and the closing phenylalanine or tryptophan. Each record gives: V gene, clone size, D gene, J gene, CDR3 DNA, CDR3 protein. The D gene is left open where the match is weak. Clone sizes are given selectively: once, few, many, or a class where the clone is expanded.

V gene: TRBV27
clone size: .
D gene: .
J gene: TRBJ1-5
CDR3 DNA: TGTGCCAGCAGTTTATCCAGGGCAGGGGATTGGAATCAGCCCCAGCATTTT
CDR3 protein: CASSLSRAGDWNQPQHF

V gene: TRBV30
clone size: .
D gene: .
J gene: TRBJ2-7
CDR3 DNA: TGTGCCTGGAGTCCATTAGCGGTAAACCTCTACGAGCAGTACTTC
CDR3 protein: CAWSPLAVNLYEQYF

V gene: TRBV18
clone size: .
D gene: .
J gene: TRBJ1-4
CDR3 DNA: TGTGCCAGCTCACCCTCGGTTACAACTAATGAAAAACTGTTTTTT
CDR3 protein: CASSPSVTTNEKLFF

V gene: TRBV27
clone size: .
D gene: TRBD1
J gene: TRBJ1-2
CDR3 DNA: TGTGCCAGCAGTTATTCAGGGGGTGCTAACTATGGCTACACCTTC
CDR3 protein: CASSYSGGANYGYTF

V gene: TRBV4-2
clone size: few
D gene: TRBD2
J gene: TRBJ2-1
CDR3 DNA: TGTGCCAGCAGCCAGGGGACTAGCGGGGGGCCTAGCTCCTACAATGAGCAGTTCTTC
CDR3 protein: CASSQGTSGGPSSYNEQFF

V gene: TRBV24-1
clone size: .
D gene: TRBD2
J gene: TRBJ2-1
CDR3 DNA: TGTGCCACCAGTGATTTCAGTAGCGGGAGTCATGAGCAGTTCTTC
CDR3 protein: CATSDFSSGSHEQFF

V gene: TRBV3-1/TRBV3-2
clone size: .
D gene: .
J gene: TRBJ1-5
CDR3 DNA: TGTGCCACCTCAGACACCCGCAATCAGCCCCAGCATTTT
CDR3 protein: CATSDTRNQPQHF

V gene: TRBV5-6
clone size: .
D gene: TRBD1
J gene: TRBJ1-2
CDR3 DNA: TGTGCCAGCAGCCGGGACAGGGGGCGGCGGGGCTACACCTTC
CDR3 protein: CASSRDRGRRGYTF

V gene: TRBV14
clone size: .
D gene: .
J gene: TRBJ2-1
CDR3 DNA: TGTGCCAGCAGCCAACTCGGGACACAGTACAATGAGCAGTTCTTC
CDR3 protein: CASSQLGTQYNEQFF

V gene: TRBV6-1
clone size: few
D gene: TRBD2
J gene: TRBJ2-5
CDR3 DNA: TGTGCCAGCAGTGAGGGACTAGCGGGGTCGGAGACCCAGTACTTC
CDR3 protein: CASSEGLAGSETQYF

V gene: TRBV6-1
clone size: .
D gene: .
J gene: TRBJ2-2
CDR3 DNA: TGTGCCAGCAGTGAAGCCCCTACCCGGGTTGGGGAGCTGTTTTTT
CDR3 protein: CASSEAPTRVGELFF

V gene: TRBV7-2
clone size: .
D gene: .
J gene: TRBJ1-6
CDR3 DNA: TGTGCCAGCAGCTTAGAAGGGAGAGGAACACCCCTCCACTTT
CDR3 protein: CASSLEGRGTPLHF

V gene: TRBV6-2/TRBV6-3
clone size: .
D gene: .
J gene: TRBJ2-2
CDR3 DNA: TGTGCCAGCAGTTTTCTGAACACCGGGGAGCTGTTTTTT
CDR3 protein: CASSFLNTGELFF

V gene: TRBV28
clone size: few
D gene: .
J gene: TRBJ2-2
CDR3 DNA: TGTGCCAGCAGTTTAGTGGCGGGGCCATACACCGGGGAGCTGTTTTTT
CDR3 protein: CASSLVAGPYTGELFF

V gene: TRBV28
clone size: .
D gene: .
J gene: TRBJ2-7
CDR3 DNA: TGTGCCAGCAGTTCCCCACAGGGGGGGGCCTACGAGCAGTACTTC
CDR3 protein: CASSSPQGGAYEQYF